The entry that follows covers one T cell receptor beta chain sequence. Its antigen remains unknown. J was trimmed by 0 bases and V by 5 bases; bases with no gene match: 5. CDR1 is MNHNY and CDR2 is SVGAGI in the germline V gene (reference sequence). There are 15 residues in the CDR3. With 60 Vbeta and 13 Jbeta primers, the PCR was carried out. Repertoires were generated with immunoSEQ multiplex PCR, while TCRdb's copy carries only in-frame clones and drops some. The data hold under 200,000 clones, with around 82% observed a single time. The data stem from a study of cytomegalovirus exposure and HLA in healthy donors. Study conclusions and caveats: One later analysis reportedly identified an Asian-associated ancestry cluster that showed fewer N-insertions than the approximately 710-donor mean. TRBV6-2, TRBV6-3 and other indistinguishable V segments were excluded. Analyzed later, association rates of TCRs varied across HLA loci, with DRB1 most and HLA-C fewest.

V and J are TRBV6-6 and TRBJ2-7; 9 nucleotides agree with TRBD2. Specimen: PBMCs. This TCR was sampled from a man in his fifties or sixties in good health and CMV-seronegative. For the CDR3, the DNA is TGTGCCAGCAGTGGACCTAGCGGGGACTCCTACGAGCAGTACTTC. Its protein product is CASSGPSGDSYEQYF.